The 20 T cell receptor beta chains in this list originate from one sample, sequenced in a study of OX40 agonist ivuxolimab in advanced cancers. Measured with immunoSEQ multiplex PCR; TCRdb has only the in-frame clones, and not every one. The sample lists about 61,000 clones; 82% were seen once. Sequencing was performed on CD4+ or CD8+ T cells sorted from blood, taken in a trial of the OX40 agonist ivuxolimab. The source of these receptors is an adult with an advanced solid tumor such as melanoma, head and neck, liver or kidney cancer.

The chain couples TRBV9 to TRBJ2-5; D remains ambiguous. Trimming removed 0 bases at V and 3 bases at J, with 9 bases between. The CDR3 extends over 14 amino acids. Germline V gene data show CDR1 as SGDLS and CDR2 as YYNGEE. CDR3 amino acids: CASSVGGLEETQYF. The CDR3 DNA reads as TGTGCCAGCAGCGTAGGAGGTTTAGAAGAGACCCAGTACTTC.

Of note for this clone: An end of the junction does not agree with germline; a read error may underlie this. The chain joins TRBV7-2 to TRBJ1-5, with a tentative D call TRBD1 (5 bases). This CDR3 spans 13 amino acids. Germline lookup yields CDR1 SGHTA and CDR2 FQGNSA. The CDR3 here is CASNLGLGGAQHF. The CDR3 DNA reads as TGTGCCAGCAACTTAGGATTGGGAGGGGCCCAGCATTTT.

The genes are TRBV2 and TRBJ2-1; D gene unclear. The ends were cut back, 8 bases at V and 5 bases at J, with 10 bases in the middle. The CDR3 contains 12 residues. Germline V gene sequence: CDR1 SNHLY, CDR2 FYNNEI. CDR3 in DNA: TGTGCCAGCTCAGTAGGTGACAATGAGCAGTTCTTC. Translation: CASSVGDNEQFF.

The V and J genes are TRBV5-1 and TRBJ1-1, with D perhaps TRBD1 (5 bases). The CDR3 runs to 14 residues. Between the trimmed V and J ends, which lost 1 base and 3 bases, there was a span of 10 bases. Germline CDR1 SGHRS, CDR2 YFSETQ. CDR3 in amino acids: CASSLSGGDTEAFF. The CDR3 bases are TGCGCCAGCAGCTTGTCCGGGGGGGACACTGAAGCTTTCTTT.

This clone came up once. The chain carries TRBV14 and TRBJ1-1; possibly TRBD1 for D (6 bases). V was pared by 3 bases and J by 4 bases, with 12 bases between. Germline loops: CDR1 SGHDN, CDR2 FVKESK. The CDR3 sequence is 14 residues long. The CDR3 DNA reads as TGTGCCAGCAGCCAGTCCAGGGGAGGCACTGAAGCTTTCTTT. This codes for CASSQSRGGTEAFF.

V gene TRBV7-2 combines with J gene TRBJ2-7; D assignment may be TRBD1 or TRBD2 (5 bases each). CDR1 SGHTA and CDR2 FQGNSA come from the germline V gene. Between the trimmed V and J ends, which lost 1 base and 7 bases, there was a span of 14 bases. This CDR3 has 14 amino acids. CDR3 in amino acids: CASSLGGPFGEQYF. DNA for the CDR3: TGTGCCAGCAGCTTAGGGGGACCGTTCGGTGAGCAGTACTTC. The full variable domain, its missing parts supplied by reference TRBV7-2 and TRBJ2-7, is GAGVSQSPSNKVTEKGKDVELRCDPISGHTALYWYRQSLGQGLEFLIYFQGNSAPDKSGLPSDRFSAERTGGSVSTLTIQRTQQEDSAVYLCASSLGGPFGEQYFGPGTRLTVT.

V usage is TRBV29-1 and J usage is TRBJ2-3, with D perhaps TRBD2 (7 bases). CDR3 length: 16 residues. With 1 base removed from V and 2 bases from J, the gap between germline ends came to 16 bases. Per the germline V gene, CDR1 is SQVTM and CDR2 is ANQGSEA. CDR3 nucleotides: TGCAGCGTTGAAGTCTCGGGGGGCGGGTTCACAGATACGCAGTATTTT. This encodes CSVEVSGGGFTDTQYF.

The chain couples TRBV11-2 to TRBJ2-2; TRBD2 is a possible D gene (6 bases). CDR3 length: 16 residues. Germline CDR1 is SGHAT and CDR2 is FQNNGV. The V end was cut by 6 bases, the J end by 4 bases, with 18 bases between. This CDR3 reads CASRKPGVGGTGELFF. The CDR3 region has the DNA TGTGCCAGCAGGAAACCCGGGGTCGGGGGCACCGGGGAGCTGTTTTTT.

This clone showed up just once. This rearrangement joins TRBV10-1 to TRBJ2-7, with TRBD1 matching over 10 bases. Germline lookup yields CDR1 WNHNN and CDR2 SYGVQD (reference sequence). V lost 0 bases and J lost 4; bases outside the gene matches: 6. The CDR3 has 16 amino acids. The CDR3 sequence is CASSESPGQGIYEQYF. CDR3 DNA: TGCGCCAGCAGTGAGTCTCCGGGACAGGGGATTTACGAGCAGTACTTC.

The V call is TRBV19, the J call TRBJ1-5, with TRBD1 matching over 8 bases. V shed 4 bases and J 7 bases; nucleotides not matched to a gene: 9. The CDR3 spans 15 residues. CDR1 and CDR2 from the germline V gene are LNHDA and SQIVND (reference sequence). CDR3 sequence reads: CASSRGQERGQPQHF. CDR3 DNA sequence: TGTGCCAGTAGTAGGGGACAGGAGAGAGGACAGCCCCAGCATTTT.

V gene TRBV27 combines with J gene TRBJ2-3; D call uncertain. Germline-derived CDR1 and CDR2 are MNHEY and SMNVEV (reference sequence). The germline V and J ends were trimmed by 5 bases and 4 bases, with 7 bases remaining between them. This CDR3 spans 12 amino acids. This CDR3 is CASSTIPDTQYF. For the CDR3, the DNA is TGTGCCAGCAGTACAATCCCAGATACGCAGTATTTT.

This clone showed up just a few times. The chain recombines TRBV7-9 with TRBJ1-2, with D maybe TRBD1 (6 bases). Germline lookup yields CDR1 SEHNR and CDR2 FQNEAQ (reference sequence). CDR3 length: 15 residues. V was cut by 3 bases and J by 7 bases, with 18 bases left in between. CDR3 sequence reads: CASSFPRRQGIGYTF. CDR3 bases: TGTGCCAGCAGCTTTCCGCGACGCCAGGGGATTGGCTACACCTTC.

V is TRBV6-6 and J is TRBJ1-4, with D unresolved. Trimming removed 5 bases from V and 8 bases from J, with 15 bases in between. Looked up from germline, CDR1 is MNHNY and CDR2 is SVGAGI (reference sequence). The CDR3 contains 14 residues. As DNA, the CDR3 is TGTGCCAGCAGTGGCCGCGGGATTGAGGAAAAACTGTTTTTT. Its protein product is CASSGRGIEEKLFF.

The chain links TRBV5-1 to TRBJ1-3; maybe TRBD1 (6 bases). Germline V lookup: CDR1 SGHRS, CDR2 YFSETQ. The CDR3 spans 15 residues. V gave up 2 bases and J gave up 0 bases, with 9 bases separating them. CDR3 sequence: CASSFDRSSGNTIYF. The CDR3 DNA reads as TGCGCCAGCAGCTTCGACAGGAGCTCTGGAAACACCATATATTTT.

This clone is a singleton in its sample. The rearrangement uses TRBV6-1 and TRBJ2-7; D remains unclear. There are 12 residues in the CDR3. Germline V lookup: CDR1 MNHNS, CDR2 SASEGT. Deletions cut 3 bases from V and 9 bases from J, with 12 bases between. The CDR3 spells CASSEPSDRQYF. CDR3 coding DNA: TGTGCCAGCAGTGAGCCTTCGGACCGGCAGTACTTC.

The J gene is TRBJ2-7, the V gene TRBV5-1; TRBD1 matches 7 bases. V shed 5 bases and J 0 bases; nucleotides not matched to a gene: 5. Germline V gives CDR1 SGHRS, CDR2 YFSETQ. This CDR3 is 14 amino acids long. CDR3 region: CASRTGTVSYEQYF. CDR3 nucleotides: TGCGCCAGCAGAACCGGGACAGTCTCCTACGAGCAGTACTTC.

The chain couples TRBV28 to TRBJ1-1; D is unresolved. The CDR3 is made up of 12 amino acids. The V gene's germline CDR1 is MDHEN and CDR2 SYDVKM. Deletions cut 7 bases from V and 9 bases from J, with 15 bases between. The CDR3 region has the DNA TGTGCCAGCATAGATCACCAAACCAAAGCTTTCTTT. Its translation is CASIDHQTKAFF.

The V gene is TRBV7-3, the J gene TRBJ2-3, with 15 bases identical to TRBD2. Germline trimming cut 4 bases from V and 3 bases from J; bases unmatched to any gene: 2. The germline V gene encodes CDR1 SGHTA and CDR2 FQGTGA. The CDR3 totals 16 residues. The CDR3 sequence: CASSSGLAGGTDTQYF. The CDR3 DNA sequence: TGTGCCAGCAGCTCGGGACTAGCGGGAGGAACAGATACGCAGTATTTT.

This rearrangement joins TRBV9 to TRBJ2-2; D is unclear. From germline, CDR1 is SGDLS and CDR2 YYNGEE. CDR3 length equals 14 residues. V lost 1 base, J lost 2 bases, and 6 bases lay in between. As DNA, the CDR3 is TGTGCCAGCAGCGTATCCCCCAACACCGGGGAGCTGTTTTTT. It specifies CASSVSPNTGELFF.

Concerning this clone itself: The sample carries other DNA sequences with the same CDR3. The genes are TRBV29-1 and TRBJ2-3; no reliable D call. The CDR3 runs to 9 residues. The germline V gene encodes CDR1 SQVTM and CDR2 ANQGSEA. Trimming removed 7 bases from V and 5 bases from J, with 4 bases in between. The CDR3 region is CSAEDTQYF. Written as DNA, the CDR3 is TGCAGCGCAGAAGATACGCAGTATTTT.